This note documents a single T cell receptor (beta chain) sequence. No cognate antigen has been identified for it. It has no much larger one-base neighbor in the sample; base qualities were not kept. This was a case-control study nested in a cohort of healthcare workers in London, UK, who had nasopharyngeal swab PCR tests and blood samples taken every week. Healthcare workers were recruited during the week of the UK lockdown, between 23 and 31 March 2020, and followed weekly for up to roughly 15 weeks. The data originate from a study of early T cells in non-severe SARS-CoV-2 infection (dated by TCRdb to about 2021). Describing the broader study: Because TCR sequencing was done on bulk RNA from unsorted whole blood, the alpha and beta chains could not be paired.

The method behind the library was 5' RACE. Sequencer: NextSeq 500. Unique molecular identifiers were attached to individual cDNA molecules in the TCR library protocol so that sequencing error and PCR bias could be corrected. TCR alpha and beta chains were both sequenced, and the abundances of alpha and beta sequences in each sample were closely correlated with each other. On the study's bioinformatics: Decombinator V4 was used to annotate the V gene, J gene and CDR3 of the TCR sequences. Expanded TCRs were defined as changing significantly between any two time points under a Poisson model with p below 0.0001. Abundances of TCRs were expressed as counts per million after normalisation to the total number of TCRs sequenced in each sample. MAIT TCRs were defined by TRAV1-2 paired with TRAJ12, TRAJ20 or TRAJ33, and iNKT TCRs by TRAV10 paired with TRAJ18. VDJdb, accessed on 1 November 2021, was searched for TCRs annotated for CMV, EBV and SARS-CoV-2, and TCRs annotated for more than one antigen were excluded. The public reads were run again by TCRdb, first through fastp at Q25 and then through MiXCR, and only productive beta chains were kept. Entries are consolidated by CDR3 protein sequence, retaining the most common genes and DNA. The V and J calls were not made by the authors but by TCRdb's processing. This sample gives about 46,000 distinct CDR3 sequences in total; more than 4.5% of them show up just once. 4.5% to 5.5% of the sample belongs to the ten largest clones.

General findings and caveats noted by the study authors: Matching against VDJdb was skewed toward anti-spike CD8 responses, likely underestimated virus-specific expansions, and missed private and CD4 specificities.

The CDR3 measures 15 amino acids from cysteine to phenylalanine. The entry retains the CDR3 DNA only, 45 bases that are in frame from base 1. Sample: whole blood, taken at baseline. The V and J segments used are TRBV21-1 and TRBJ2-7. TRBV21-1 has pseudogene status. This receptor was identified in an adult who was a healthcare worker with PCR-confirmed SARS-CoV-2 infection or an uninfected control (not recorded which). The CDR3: CASSKVGFGDYEQYF. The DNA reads TGTGCCAGCAGCAAAGTGGGGTTCGGGGATTACGAGCAGTACTTC.